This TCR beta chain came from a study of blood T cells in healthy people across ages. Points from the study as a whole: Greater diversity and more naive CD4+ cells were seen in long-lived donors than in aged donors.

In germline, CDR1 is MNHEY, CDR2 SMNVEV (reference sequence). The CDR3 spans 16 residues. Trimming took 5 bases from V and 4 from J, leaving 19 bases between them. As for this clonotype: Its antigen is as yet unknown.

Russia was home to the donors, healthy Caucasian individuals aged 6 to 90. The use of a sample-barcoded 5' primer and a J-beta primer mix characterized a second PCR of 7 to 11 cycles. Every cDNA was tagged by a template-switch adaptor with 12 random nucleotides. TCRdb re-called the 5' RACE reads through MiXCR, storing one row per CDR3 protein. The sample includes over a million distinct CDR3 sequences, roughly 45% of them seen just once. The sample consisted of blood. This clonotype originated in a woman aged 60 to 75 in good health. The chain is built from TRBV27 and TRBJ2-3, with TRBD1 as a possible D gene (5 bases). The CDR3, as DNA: TGTGCCAGCAGTCCCTGGACACCCCGGAGCCCAGATACGCAGTATTTT. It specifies CASSPWTPRSPDTQYF.